This T cell receptor beta chain is drawn from a study of T-cell reconstitution after alpha-beta-depleted transplantation in children. A TCRbeta library incorporating unique molecular identifiers was prepared. One entry per CDR3 protein results from TCRdb running MiXCR on the PCR reads. Of fewer than 400,000 distinct CDR3 sequences detected, over 20% appear once; the ten largest clones hold roughly 9.7%. Germline V CDR1 and CDR2: ENHRY, SYGVKD. CDR3 length: 20 residues. V was pared by 0 bases and J by 3 bases, with 14 bases of the junction left unmatched. Comments on this clonotype: Its antigen is undetermined.

Findings and limits, study-wide: Several hundred graft clones that had expanded were reportedly the source of alpha-beta T cells about two months after transplant. Surviving thymic progenitors and recipient T cells were the source of high TCRbeta diversity at day 60 in some patients.

V gene TRBV10-3 combines with J gene TRBJ2-1, with 10 bases aligning to TRBD2. Sample: PBMCs, mostly from graft donor cells, taken 180 days after TCRalphabeta/CD19-depleted stem cell transplant. The clonotype was recovered from a male patient between 5 and 17 years old who had a stem cell transplant for acute lymphoblastic leukemia, so the T cells may come from the graft donor. The CDR3 sequence is CAISESDASGSTDGYNEQFF. The CDR3 DNA is TGTGCCATCAGTGAGTCCGACGCTAGCGGGAGTACCGATGGCTACAATGAGCAGTTCTTC.